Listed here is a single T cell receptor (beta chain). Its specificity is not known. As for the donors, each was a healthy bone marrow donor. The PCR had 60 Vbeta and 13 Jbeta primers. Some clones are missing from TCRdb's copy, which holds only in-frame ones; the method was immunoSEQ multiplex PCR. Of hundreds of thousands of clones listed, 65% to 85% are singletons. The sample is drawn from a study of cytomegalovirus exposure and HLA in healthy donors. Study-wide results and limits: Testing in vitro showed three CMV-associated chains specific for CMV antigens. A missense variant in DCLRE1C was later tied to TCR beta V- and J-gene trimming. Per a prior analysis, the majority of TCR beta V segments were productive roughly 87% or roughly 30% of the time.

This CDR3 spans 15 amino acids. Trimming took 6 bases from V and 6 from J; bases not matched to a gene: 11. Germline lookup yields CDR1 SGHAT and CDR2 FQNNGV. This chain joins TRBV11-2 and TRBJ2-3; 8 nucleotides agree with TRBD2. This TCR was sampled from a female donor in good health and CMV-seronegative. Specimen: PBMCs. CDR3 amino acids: CASSFLAGLRDTQYF. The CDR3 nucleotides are TGTGCCAGCAGTTTCCTAGCGGGCCTCCGGGATACGCAGTATTTT.